This T cell receptor (beta chain) was found in a study of cytomegalovirus exposure and HLA in healthy donors. With 0 bases removed from V and 1 base from J, the gap between germline ends came to 15 bases. This CDR3 is 17 amino acids long. Germline V gene lookup returns CDR1 SGHRS and CDR2 YFSETQ. PCR used 60 Vbeta primers and 13 Jbeta primers. The protocol was immunoSEQ multiplex PCR, while the TCRdb copy is restricted to in-frame clones and leaves out a portion. The top ten hold about 0.23% of the sample, which has more than 150,000 clones, roughly 87% seen once. Whole-study findings and limits: Three chains linked to CMV were shown in vitro to be specific for CMV antigens. Per published reports, the classifier diagnosed cytomegalovirus status with high specificity and sensitivity.

Comments on this clone: The antigen remains undetermined.

This TCR derives from a girl less than two years old in good health and CMV-seronegative. Sequences were obtained from PBMCs. The chain employs TRBV5-1 and TRBJ2-3, with D perhaps TRBD1 (6 bases). CDR3 in amino acids: CASSLGSWGLGTDTQYF. As DNA, the CDR3 is TGCGCCAGCAGCTTGGGGAGTTGGGGGCTAGGCACAGATACGCAGTATTTT.